The clone carrying this T cell receptor (beta chain) was seen only a few times. The data were taken from a study of T cells after yellow fever vaccination. Study-wide findings and caveats: Subsequent to the booster, the majority of primary-vaccination clones reappeared (96% CD4, roughly 90% CD8).

TCRdb itself ran the 5' RACE reads through MiXCR, one entry per CDR3 protein. The sample comprises approximately 32,000 distinct CDR3 sequences, 6.6% of which are singletons, and 20% to 25% rests with the top ten. V lost 6 bases, J lost 5 bases, and 6 bases stayed unmatched. Germline lookup yields CDR1 LGHNT and CDR2 FRNRAP. This CDR3 comprises 14 residues. Sequences were derived from PBMCs, either bulk or a sorted T-cell subset (CD4+, CD8+, memory, or dextramer-sorted; not recorded which), sampled on the day of the first yellow fever vaccination. This clonotype originated in a man aged 18 to 29 who received the YFV17D yellow fever vaccine. V usage is TRBV12-5 and J usage is TRBJ2-1; TRBD1 matches 8 bases. DNA of the CDR3: TGTGCTAGTGGGAAAACAGGGGGTAACAATGAGCAGTTCTTC. Translated: CASGKTGGNNEQFF.